Below are 19 T cell receptor beta chains sequenced from a single sample in a study of cytomegalovirus exposure and HLA in healthy donors. PCR amplification relied on 60 Vbeta primers (plus 13 Jbeta primers). Profiling relied on immunoSEQ multiplex PCR, and the TCRdb table lists in-frame clones only, not all of them. This sample has 110,000 or so clones, with over 65% found just once. Sequences were obtained from PBMCs. The receptor source for this set is a young woman in good health and CMV-seronegative.

This clone was observed a few times. The chain joins TRBV28 to TRBJ2-7; possible D gene TRBD1, 6 bases. The germline CDR1 and CDR2 sequences are MDHEN and SYDVKM. The CDR3 loop spans 14 amino acids. V was clipped by 5 bases and J by 4 bases, with 15 bases between them. CDR3 loop: CASSLWGQHYEQYF. The CDR3 DNA sequence: TGTGCCAGCAGTCTTTGGGGGCAACATTACGAGCAGTACTTC.

The rearrangement joins TRBV10-2 to TRBJ2-1, with D tentatively TRBD2 (6 bases). The V end lost 7 bases, the J end lost 6 bases, and 16 bases lay between the germline ends. This CDR3 comprises 14 residues. Germline CDR1 is WSHSY and CDR2 is SAAADI. For the CDR3, the DNA is TGCGCCAGCACCCGGGGGACCGGCTCCAATGAGCAGTTCTTC. Residues: CASTRGTGSNEQFF.

The chain couples TRBV6-1 to TRBJ1-5; 9 bases match TRBD1. The CDR3 extends over 14 amino acids. V trimming: 6 bases; J trimming: 3 bases; junction bases outside the gene matches: 3. Germline V CDR1 and CDR2: MNHNS, SASEGT. CDR3 in amino acids: CASRGTGYNQPQHF. CDR3 coding DNA: TGTGCCAGCAGGGGGACAGGGTACAATCAGCCCCAGCATTTT.

The chain carries TRBV10-3 and TRBJ2-7, with 9 bases aligning to TRBD2. The V gene's germline CDR1 is ENHRY and CDR2 SYGVKD. V gave up 0 bases and J gave up 3 bases; unmatched junction bases: 0. There are 14 residues in the CDR3. CDR3 nucleotide sequence: TGTGCCATCAGTGAGTCGCGGGAGGGCTACGAGCAGTACTTC. Its protein is CAISESREGYEQYF.

The V gene is TRBV6-4, the J gene TRBJ2-7; D call uncertain. CDR1 and CDR2 (germline): MRHNA, SNTAGT. This CDR3 spans 13 amino acids. The ends were cut back, 3 bases at V and 5 bases at J, with 11 bases in the middle. The chain's CDR3 is CASSEFFGDEQYF. Written as DNA, the CDR3 is TGTGCCAGCAGTGAATTTTTTGGAGACGAGCAGTACTTC.

The chain couples TRBV7-2 to TRBJ1-3; 12 bases match TRBD1. The V gene end was trimmed by 5 bases and the J gene end by 4 bases; junction bases not matched to a gene: 12. CDR1 and CDR2 (germline): SGHTA, FQGNSA. The CDR3 is made up of 18 amino acids. The CDR3 DNA is TGTGCCAGCAGCCCCCGGCCGGGACAGGGGGCACACGGAAACACCATATATTTT. Its protein is CASSPRPGQGAHGNTIYF.

The rearrangement links TRBV5-1 to TRBJ2-2, with D possibly being TRBD1 (6 bases). V lost 0 bases to trimming and J lost 4 bases, with 7 bases between them. Germline V lookup: CDR1 SGHRS, CDR2 YFSETQ. This CDR3 spans 14 amino acids. The CDR3 DNA is TGCGCCAGCAGCTTGGACAGGGTCACCGGGGAGCTGTTTTTT. It is translated as CASSLDRVTGELFF.

V gene TRBV29-1 combines with J gene TRBJ2-7; 7 bases line up with TRBD1. V lost 7 bases to trimming and J lost 2 bases; unmatched junction nucleotides: 5. The CDR3 is 12 amino acids. Germline loops: CDR1 SQVTM, CDR2 ANQGSEA. The CDR3 DNA follows: TGCAGCGCCACAGGGGTAGCCTACGAGCAGTACTTC. The encoded protein is CSATGVAYEQYF.

The CDR3 coding sequence is TGTGCCAGCAGCCCTGGAGGAGGAGATGGCTACACCTTC. Translation gives CASSPGGGDGYTF. The chain recombines TRBV9 with TRBJ1-2; no firm D call. V lost 4 bases and J lost 6, with 13 bases in between. CDR1 and CDR2 from the germline V gene are SGDLS and YYNGEE. This CDR3 has 13 residues.

Details on this clone: Sequence at one end of the junction differs from germline and may be a read error. Within the sample, other DNA sequences also encode this same CDR3. The chain employs TRBV25-1 and TRBJ1-4; possibly TRBD1 for D (5 bases). This CDR3 comprises 16 residues. Germline V gives CDR1 MGHDK, CDR2 SYGVNS. The CDR3, as DNA: TGTGCCAGCAGTCGGCGGCAGGGCCCAACTAATGAAAAGCTGTTTTTT. This sequence encodes CASSRRQGPTNEKLFF. Combining the CDR3 with reference TRBV25-1 and TRBJ1-4 gives the whole variable domain EADIYQTPRYLVIGTGKKITLECSQTMGHDKMYWYQQDPGMELHLIHYSYGVNSTEKGDLSSESTVSRIRTEHFPLTLESARPSHTSQYLCASSRRQGPTNEKLFFGSGTQLSVL.

The chain employs TRBV5-1 and TRBJ2-4; 11 nucleotides align to TRBD1. This CDR3 region has 18 residues. V shed 5 bases and J 1 base; nucleotides not matched to a gene: 11. The germline CDR1 and CDR2 sequences are SGHRS and YFSETQ. Written as DNA, the CDR3 is TGCGCCAGCAGACCCCCGGGACAGGGGGAGGTGGCCAAAAACATTCAGTACTTC. This gives the protein CASRPPGQGEVAKNIQYF.

The J gene is TRBJ1-5, the V gene TRBV6-1, with D possibly matching TRBD1 (6 bases). This CDR3 is 14 amino acids long. Trimming took off 3 bases at V and 9 bases at J, with 15 bases between the two ends. Looked up from germline, CDR1 is MNHNS and CDR2 is SASEGT. DNA for the CDR3: TGTGCCAGCAGTGAGGGGACAAGTGGGCTGCCCCAGCATTTT. Translated: CASSEGTSGLPQHF.

The V gene is TRBV5-1, the J gene TRBJ1-2; 7 nucleotides align to TRBD1. This CDR3 comprises 16 residues. V dropped 3 bases and J dropped 2; count of bases not matched to a gene: 10. CDR1 SGHRS and CDR2 YFSETQ come from the germline V gene. The DNA for the CDR3 is TGCGCCAGCAGCTCGGGCATCGTGACAGGGAACTATGGCTACACCTTC. It encodes CASSSGIVTGNYGYTF.

The rearrangement links TRBV27 to TRBJ2-7, with a possible D match to TRBD2 (6 bases). Per germline, CDR1 MNHEY and CDR2 SMNVEV (reference sequence). V was pared by 3 bases and J by 0 bases, with 9 bases between. This CDR3 is built from 14 residues. The DNA for the CDR3 is TGTGCCAGCAGTTTGGTGCGGGGCTCCTACGAGCAGTACTTC. This encodes CASSLVRGSYEQYF.

This rearrangement joins TRBV27 to TRBJ1-1, with 8 nucleotides matching TRBD1. V shed 7 bases and J 2 bases; nucleotides not matched to a gene: 12. Germline V lookup: CDR1 MNHEY, CDR2 SMNVEV (reference sequence). The CDR3 covers 16 residues. The chain's CDR3 is CASTRGQGGNNTEAFF. CDR3 nucleotides: TGTGCCAGCACCCGCGGACAGGGAGGAAACAACACTGAAGCTTTCTTT.

CDR3 protein: CASSAGLYNEQFF. CDR3 coding DNA: TGTGCCAGCAGTGCAGGACTGTACAATGAGCAGTTCTTC. This chain connects TRBV28 to TRBJ2-1, with D possibly matching TRBD2 (5 bases). Germline loops: CDR1 MDHEN, CDR2 SYDVKM. This CDR3 is built from 13 residues. Trimming shortened V by 5 bases and J by 4 bases, and 9 bases separated the two germline ends.

This chain joins TRBV19 and TRBJ2-1; 8 positions agree with TRBD1. The length of the CDR3 is 17 residues. V was pared by 0 bases and J by 2 bases, with 6 bases of the junction left unmatched. Germline V gene sequence: CDR1 LNHDA, CDR2 SQIVND (reference sequence). The CDR3 region has the DNA TGTGCCAGTAGTATAGATACTGGCAGGGGGCCCTACAATGAGCAGTTCTTC. Protein: CASSIDTGRGPYNEQFF.

V gene TRBV5-4 combines with J gene TRBJ2-1; D is uncertain. Per germline, CDR1 SGHNT and CDR2 YYREEE (reference sequence). This CDR3 is built from 11 residues. The ends were cut back, 6 bases at V and 3 bases at J, with 4 bases in the middle. CDR3 in amino acids: CASIGYNEQFF. The CDR3 nucleotides are TGTGCCAGCATCGGCTACAATGAGCAGTTCTTC.

This clone occurred a few times. The V and J genes are TRBV30 and TRBJ1-1; D might be TRBD1 (6 bases). This CDR3 region has 15 residues. Germline CDR1 is GTSNPN and CDR2 is SVGIG (reference sequence). V dropped 1 base and J dropped 4 bases, with 16 bases sitting between them. The CDR3 here is CAWSDRETGTTEAFF. In DNA, the CDR3 is TGTGCCTGGAGTGATCGGGAAACAGGGACCACTGAAGCTTTCTTT. The full variable domain, with the rest looked up from reference TRBV30 and TRBJ1-1, is SQTIHQWPATLVQPVGSPLSLECTVEGTSNPNLYWYRQAAGRGLQLLFYSVGIGQISSEVPQNLSASRPQDRQFILSSKKLLLSDSGFYLCAWSDRETGTTEAFFGQGTRLTVV.